A selection of T cell receptor beta chains follows, all from one sample in a study of cytomegalovirus exposure and HLA in healthy donors. The assay was immunoSEQ multiplex PCR, and TCRdb's table has in-frame clones only and misses some. The repertoire consists of under 200,000 clones, with roughly 82% occurring once and the leading ten covering 5% to 7%. The specimen was PBMCs. These receptors were collected from a man aged 50-59 years in good health and CMV-seropositive. Both conserved end residues are part of each CDR3. Each record gives: clone size, V gene, CDR3 protein. Clone sizes are given selectively: once, few, many, or a class where the clone is expanded.

-	TRBV6-5	CASSTGFRPKNIQYF
-	TRBV6-5	CASSAGITEAFF
-	TRBV30	CAWSVVGTHRNNQPQHF
-	TRBV6-6	CASRFSLASGANVLTF
few	TRBV7-2	CASSLTTVSGNTIYF
once	TRBV6-5	CASSYSLRVGGYTF
few	TRBV2	CASGLASNTEAFF
-	TRBV6-1	CASSEDRVGGYTF
-	TRBV25-1	CASSGQEGNTIYF
-	TRBV5-1	CASSWTGGSGANVLTF
-	TRBV10-2	CASGRVGRNEKLFF
-	TRBV5-1	CASSSDRVTDTQYF
-	TRBV10-3	CAIRSLGGGNTEAFF
-	TRBV9	CASSEAGVSTDTQYF
-	TRBV7-2	CASSLAALSGTLSYNEQFF
-	TRBV10-3	CAISEGGLNEQYF
-	TRBV29-1	CSVLWGSGQETQYF
-	TRBV27	CASRGDSSGANVLTF
-	TRBV5-5	CASSMLPESYGYTF
few	TRBV27	CASRDRGLDSPLHF
-	TRBV27	CASSSGVSNQPQHF
-	TRBV7-9	CASSVGGLYNEQFF
-	TRBV7-6	CASSLEGRTPNTEAFF
-	TRBV6-5	CASSYAGWAGNEQFF
-	TRBV19	CATSTAGAGELFF
-	TRBV7-9	CASSLVGAGGNEAFF
-	TRBV27	CASSSSWGDGPYNSPLHF
-	TRBV12-5	CASGLTVGNTEAFF
-	TRBV7-8	CASSIWRAGEKLFF
-	TRBV7-9	CASSRTVYEQYF
-	TRBV5-1	CASSLAGNRGGNEKLFF
-	TRBV5-1	CASSLTEGARTEAFF
-	TRBV6-1	CASSEVQYEQYF
-	TRBV5-4	CASSPPSGDTDTQYF
-	TRBV19	CASSRGQGGGGYTF
-	TRBV4-2	CASSQDQGDSPLHF
-	TRBV5-4	CASSGGQGAETQYF
-	TRBV6-1	CASSADRGITNEKLFF
-	TRBV9	CASSVSSGAIGETQYF
-	TRBV6-5	CASSSRHVTEAFF